One sample yielded the 17 T cell receptor beta chains listed below, sequenced in a study of neoadjuvant nivolumab and ipilimumab in lung cancer. Sequencing used immunoSEQ multiplex PCR; TCRdb keeps in-frame clones, though not all of them. The data show more than 10,000 clones, about two thirds seen once. The source material was peripheral blood, sampled after neoadjuvant nivolumab, alone or with ipilimumab, at or shortly before surgery. These receptor sequences come from an adult with non-small cell lung cancer.

The chain couples TRBV5-5 to TRBJ2-1; no clear D. Germline V gives CDR1 SGHKS, CDR2 YYEKEE (reference sequence). The length of the CDR3 is 16 residues. V was clipped by 4 bases and J by 8 bases, with 22 bases between them. CDR3 sequence reads: CASSQTRSLPLDEQFF. The CDR3 DNA sequence: TGTGCCAGCAGCCAAACCCGTAGCCTACCCTTGGATGAGCAGTTCTTC.

The rearrangement joins TRBV4-3 to TRBJ2-7; D unresolved. The CDR3 extends over 13 amino acids. Germline CDR1 is LGHNA and CDR2 is YSLEER. Trimming took 4 bases from V and 3 from J, leaving 10 bases between them. CDR3 loop: CASSLGPSYEQYF. CDR3 in DNA: TGCGCCAGCAGCCTGGGTCCTAGCTACGAGCAGTACTTC.

This clone was picked up a small number of times. The V gene is TRBV14, the J gene TRBJ1-2; no clear D. Germline CDR1 SGHDN, CDR2 FVKESK. V was trimmed by 0 bases and J by 8 bases, leaving 13 bases between them. The CDR3 has 14 amino acids. CDR3 loop: CASSQDGVSLGYTF. Here the CDR3 DNA reads TGTGCCAGCAGCCAAGATGGGGTTAGCTTAGGCTACACCTTC.

The CDR3 reads CASSRLAYSTDTQYF. The DNA of the CDR3 is TGTGCCAGCAGCCGCCTCGCGTATAGCACAGATACGCAGTATTTT. The chain is built from TRBV5-5 and TRBJ2-3; D ambiguous. Trimming took off 4 bases at V and 0 bases at J, with 12 bases between the two ends. This CDR3 is 15 amino acids long. CDR1 is SGHKS and CDR2 is YYEKEE in the germline V gene (reference sequence).

The chain is built from TRBV5-1 and TRBJ2-5; 11 bases map to TRBD2. The CDR3 is 15 residues long. J gave up 11 bases and V 4 bases, and 13 bases lay outside the gene matches. The germline gives CDR1 SGHRS, CDR2 YFSETQ. The CDR3 reads CASSLLGSSGRPQYF. The CDR3 DNA sequence: TGCGCCAGCAGCCTTCTTGGATCTAGCGGGAGGCCGCAGTACTTC.

The V call is TRBV2, the J call TRBJ2-5; 7 nucleotides line up with TRBD1. This CDR3 is built from 14 residues. V shed 4 bases, J shed 8 bases, and the junction held 10 bases outside the gene matches. Germline V CDR1 and CDR2: SNHLY, FYNNEI. The DNA of the CDR3 is TGTGCCAGCAGTGGGGATGGACAGGTCTTAACCCAGTACTTC. It codes for CASSGDGQVLTQYF.

The chain carries TRBV30 and TRBJ2-7, with D unresolved. Between the trimmed V and J ends, which lost 7 bases and 5 bases, there was a span of 18 bases. This CDR3 contains 13 residues. In germline, CDR1 is GTSNPN, CDR2 SVGIG (reference sequence). DNA for the CDR3: TGTGCCTCCGAGAGGATAGCCAAGAACGAGCAGTACTTC. This encodes CASERIAKNEQYF.

The V gene is TRBV30, the J gene TRBJ2-1; 7 bases are shared with TRBD1. Germline CDR1 reads GTSNPN; CDR2 reads SVGIG (reference sequence). This CDR3 comprises 13 residues. CDR3 sequence: CGSRQGPGNEQFF. The DNA of the CDR3 is TGTGGGAGCCGACAGGGCCCGGGCAATGAGCAGTTCTTC.

The chain carries TRBV11-3 and TRBJ2-5; D is unresolved. The V gene lost 1 base and the J gene lost 5 bases, with 8 bases spanning the gap. The CDR3 has 13 residues. CDR1 and CDR2 (germline): SGHNT, YENEEA. The CDR3 DNA is TGTGCCAGCAGCTTAGGAGAGTGGGAGACCCAGTACTTC. Translation gives CASSLGEWETQYF.

This clone has just one count. V and J are TRBV29-1 and TRBJ2-5, with TRBD1 as a possible D gene (5 bases). CDR1 is SQVTM, CDR2 ANQGSEA, per germline. CDR3 length equals 15 residues. Trimming cost V 6 bases and J 7 bases, with 24 bases left between them. CDR3 residues: CSVPSPRASSWTQYF. The CDR3 DNA sequence: TGCAGCGTCCCGTCTCCCAGGGCTTCCAGCTGGACCCAGTACTTC.

J is TRBJ2-5 and V is TRBV5-1; D not resolved. Germline V CDR1 and CDR2: SGHRS, YFSETQ. Trimming took 2 bases from V and 2 from J, leaving 4 bases between them. The CDR3 runs to 12 residues. In DNA, the CDR3 is TGCGCCAGCAGCTTAGTACAAGAGACCCAGTACTTC. This codes for CASSLVQETQYF.

The chain employs TRBV7-2 and TRBJ1-2; 7 nucleotides agree with TRBD1. This CDR3 spans 15 amino acids. In germline, CDR1 is SGHTA, CDR2 FQGNSA. J gave up 3 bases and V 5 bases, and 9 bases lay outside the gene matches. The CDR3, as DNA: TGTGCCAGCAGCCCCCAGGGGGTCCCTCACTATGGCTACACCTTC. This encodes CASSPQGVPHYGYTF. Filled out from reference TRBV7-2 and TRBJ1-2, the complete variable domain reads GAGVSQSPSNKVTEKGKDVELRCDPISGHTALYWYRQSLGQGLEFLIYFQGNSAPDKSGLPSDRFSAERTGGSVSTLTIQRTQQEDSAVYLCASSPQGVPHYGYTFGSGTRLTVV.

This clone was recorded a few times. J is TRBJ1-4 and V is TRBV6-5; D is undetermined. The CDR3 is made up of 11 amino acids. The germline CDR1 and CDR2 sequences are MNHEY and SVGAGI. The germline V and J ends were trimmed by 6 bases and 8 bases, with 7 bases remaining between them. CDR3: CASRLNEKLFF. The DNA for the CDR3 is TGTGCCAGCAGACTGAACGAAAAACTGTTTTTT.

The chain joins TRBV9 to TRBJ2-3; no firm D call. Germline V gives CDR1 SGDLS, CDR2 YYNGEE. V lost 0 bases, J lost 2 bases, and 10 bases lay in between. The CDR3 contains 15 residues. The chain's CDR3 is CASSVGNPDTDTQYF. For the CDR3, the DNA is TGTGCCAGCAGCGTAGGTAATCCAGACACAGATACGCAGTATTTT.

The V gene is TRBV5-1, the J gene TRBJ2-5; possibly TRBD2 for D (6 bases). V was cut by 1 base and J by 1 base, with 8 bases left in between. This CDR3 spans 14 amino acids. Germline V CDR1 and CDR2: SGHRS, YFSETQ. This CDR3 is CASSLWGVQETQYF. The CDR3 nucleotides are TGCGCCAGCAGCTTGTGGGGGGTCCAAGAGACCCAGTACTTC.

This chain uses TRBV25-1 with TRBJ1-1, with D uncertain. This CDR3 has 12 amino acids. The V end lost 3 bases, the J end lost 3 bases, and 5 bases lay between the germline ends. Looked up from germline, CDR1 is MGHDK and CDR2 is SYGVNS. CDR3 region: CASSEGYTEAFF. The CDR3 DNA sequence: TGTGCCAGCAGTGAGGGGTACACTGAAGCTTTCTTT.

The V gene is TRBV4-3, the J gene TRBJ2-5, with TRBD2 as a possible D gene (5 bases). Germline lookup yields CDR1 LGHNA and CDR2 YSLEER. The CDR3 is 14 residues long. Between the trimmed V and J ends, which lost 0 bases and 5 bases, there was a span of 10 bases. CDR3 DNA: TGCGCCAGCAGCCAAGACACTAGTCGGGAGACCCAGTACTTC. Its protein is CASSQDTSRETQYF.